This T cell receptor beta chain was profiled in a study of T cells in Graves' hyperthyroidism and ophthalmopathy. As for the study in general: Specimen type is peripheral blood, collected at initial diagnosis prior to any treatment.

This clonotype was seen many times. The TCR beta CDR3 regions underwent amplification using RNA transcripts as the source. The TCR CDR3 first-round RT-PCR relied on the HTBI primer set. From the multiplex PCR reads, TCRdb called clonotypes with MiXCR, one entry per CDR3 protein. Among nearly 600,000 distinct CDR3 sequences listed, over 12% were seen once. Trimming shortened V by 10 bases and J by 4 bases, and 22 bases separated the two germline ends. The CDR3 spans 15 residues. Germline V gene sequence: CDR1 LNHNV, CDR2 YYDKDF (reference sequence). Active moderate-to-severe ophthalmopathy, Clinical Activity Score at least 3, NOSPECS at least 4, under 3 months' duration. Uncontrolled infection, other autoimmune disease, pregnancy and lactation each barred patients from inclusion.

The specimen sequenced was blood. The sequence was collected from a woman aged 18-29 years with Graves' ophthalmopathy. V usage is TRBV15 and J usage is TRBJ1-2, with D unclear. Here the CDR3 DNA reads TGTGCCAGACTGCATGATCCCCGGGTCCTCTATGGCTACACCTTC. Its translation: CARLHDPRVLYGYTF.